These T cell receptor beta chains were read from a single sample in a study of T cells in severe cutaneous drug reactions. Reprocessing the multiplex PCR reads, TCRdb reports a single entry for every CDR3 protein and omits DNA. The sample spans 9,500 to 13,000 distinct CDR3 sequences; the ten largest clones claim under 25%. Sequencing was performed on cells from a skin blister. All receptors come from a human donor with Stevens-Johnson syndrome, a severe cutaneous drug reaction. The CDR3 runs from the conserved cysteine through the conserved F or W. Size values are once, few and many counts, or a class for expanded clones, and some rows have none.

j_call v_call clone_size cdr3_aa
TRBJ2-1 TRBV20-1 . CSAVLTGGNEQFF
TRBJ2-5 TRBV29-1 . CSVETLTGGRETQYF
TRBJ2-3 TRBV29-1 . CSGAVNTPTDTQYF
TRBJ2-5 TRBV29-1 . CSVEPTRQFQETQYF
TRBJ2-3 TRBV29-1 . CSVSSVSGRADTQYF
TRBJ1-5 TRBV20-1 . CSAIYRSSQDQPQHF
TRBJ2-1 TRBV20-1 . CSVSRLAGGFPPSEQFF
TRBJ1-2 TRBV20-1 medium-sized CSAPGDWANYGYTF
TRBJ1-1 TRBV29-1 . CSVRKAWNTEAFF
TRBJ2-7 TRBV29-1 . CSVEGTWGYEQYF
TRBJ2-7 TRBV28 . CASSFGTDFPYEQYF
TRBJ1-1 TRBV20-1 medium-sized CSARNQRGAFF
TRBJ2-2 TRBV20-1 . CSARNSPGGELFF
TRBJ2-7 TRBV29-1 . CSVSGTVPDVYEQYF
TRBJ2-7 TRBV20-1 medium-sized CSAPRASSYEQYF
TRBJ2-5 TRBV20-1 medium-sized CSAREAADTKRTQYF
TRBJ1-1 TRBV29-1 . CSVVRGVNTEAFF
TRBJ2-1 TRBV29-1 . CSVEDSFYSEQFF
TRBJ1-5 TRBV28 medium-sized CASSEPPTAYSNQPQHF
TRBJ1-1 TRBV30 . CAWSGGDWTEAFF
TRBJ2-1 TRBV27 medium-sized CASSPGTGIYNEQFF
TRBJ2-2 TRBV20-1 . CSARDIGQGNTGELFF
TRBJ2-1 TRBV20-1 . CSARGPSGGLSYNEQFF
TRBJ2-2 TRBV29-1 . CSVEGPDTGELFF
TRBJ2-1 TRBV29-1 . CSAGFGQGFNEQFF
TRBJ2-5 TRBV20-1 . CSAQGAGERETQYF
TRBJ1-1 TRBV20-1 . CSARGGGPNTEAFF
TRBJ2-7 TRBV20-1 medium-sized CSAKGDLYEQYF
TRBJ2-1 TRBV20-1 . CSASGSTGLARNEQFF
TRBJ2-2 TRBV29-1 . CSVRKAPGAGELFF
TRBJ1-1 TRBV20-1 medium-sized CSASRQQKAFF
TRBJ2-2 TRBV29-1 . CSVGRGRGGELFF
TRBJ1-5 TRBV20-1 medium-sized CSAQESSNQPQHF
TRBJ2-3 TRBV20-1 medium-sized CSATTGLAKEASTDTQYF
TRBJ2-1 TRBV20-1 . CSASDQYNEQFF
TRBJ2-7 TRBV4-2 . CASSQQGRGTYEQYF
TRBJ2-4 TRBV20-1 . CSARVLAGGVAKNIQYF
TRBJ2-7 TRBV20-1 . CSAKGGEWAYEQYF
TRBJ1-2 TRBV27 medium-sized CASSGQSSDYGYTF
TRBJ2-7 TRBV20-1 . CSASWSGGHEQYF
TRBJ2-7 TRBV5-1 . CASSLGSLNYEQYF
TRBJ2-3 TRBV5-1 . CASSYIGGLTDTQYF
TRBJ1-2 TRBV29-1 . CSVEEIRVYGYTF
TRBJ2-1 TRBV20-1 . CSARDSWGSGDEQFF
TRBJ1-1 TRBV27 . CASSLWGMNTEAFF
TRBJ2-7 TRBV20-1 . CSASPPRWASGRASEQYF
TRBJ1-5 TRBV20-1 . CSARVGRVNQPQHF
TRBJ2-1 TRBV29-1 . CSAKKLTGTSRGQFF
TRBJ2-7 TRBV29-1 . CSVGTPNRYEQYF
TRBJ2-5 TRBV20-1 . CSARGGSQQETQYF
TRBJ2-7 TRBV29-1 . CSVPSVQTYEQYF
TRBJ2-1 TRBV20-1 . CSARDWVDDSSYNEQFF
TRBJ1-6 TRBV20-1 medium-sized CSARFAPAANNSPLHF
TRBJ1-1 TRBV29-1 . CSAMGQGVGAFF
TRBJ2-1 TRBV29-1 . CSVERGNEQFF